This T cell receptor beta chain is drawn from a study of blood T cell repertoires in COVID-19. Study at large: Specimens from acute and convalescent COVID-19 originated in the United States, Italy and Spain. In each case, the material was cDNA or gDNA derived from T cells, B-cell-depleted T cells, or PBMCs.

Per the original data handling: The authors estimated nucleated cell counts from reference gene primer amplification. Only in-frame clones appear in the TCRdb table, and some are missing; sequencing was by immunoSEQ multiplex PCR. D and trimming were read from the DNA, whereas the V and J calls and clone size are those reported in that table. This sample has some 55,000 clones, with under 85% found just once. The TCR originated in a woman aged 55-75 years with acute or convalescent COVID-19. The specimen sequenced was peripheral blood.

The CDR3: CASSYRQETTYEQYF. DNA for the CDR3: TGTGCCAGCAGTTATAGACAGGAGACTACCTACGAGCAGTACTTC. J is TRBJ2-7 and V is TRBV27, with D possibly TRBD1 on 6 matching bases. This CDR3 comprises 15 residues. The germline V and J ends were trimmed by 4 bases and 2 bases, with 15 bases remaining between them. Per germline, CDR1 MNHEY and CDR2 SMNVEV (reference sequence).